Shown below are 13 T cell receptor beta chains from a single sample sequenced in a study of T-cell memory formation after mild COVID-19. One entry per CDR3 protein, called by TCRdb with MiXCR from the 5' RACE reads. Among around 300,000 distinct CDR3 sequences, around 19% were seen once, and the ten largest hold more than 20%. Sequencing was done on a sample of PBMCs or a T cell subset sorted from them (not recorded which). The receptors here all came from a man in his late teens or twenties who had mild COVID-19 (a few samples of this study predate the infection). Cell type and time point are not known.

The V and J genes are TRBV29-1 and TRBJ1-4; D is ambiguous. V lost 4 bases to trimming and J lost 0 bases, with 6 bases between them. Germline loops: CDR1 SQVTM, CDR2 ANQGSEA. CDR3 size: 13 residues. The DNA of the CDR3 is TGCAGCGTTGGTCTTGCAACTAATGAAAAACTGTTTTTT. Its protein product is CSVGLATNEKLFF. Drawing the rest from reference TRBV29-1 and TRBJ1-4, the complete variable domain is SAVISQKPSRDICQRGTSLTIQCQVDSQVTMMFWYRQQPGQSLTLIATANQGSEATYESGFVIDKFPISRPNLTFSTLTVSNMSPEDSSIYLCSVGLATNEKLFFGSGTQLSVL.

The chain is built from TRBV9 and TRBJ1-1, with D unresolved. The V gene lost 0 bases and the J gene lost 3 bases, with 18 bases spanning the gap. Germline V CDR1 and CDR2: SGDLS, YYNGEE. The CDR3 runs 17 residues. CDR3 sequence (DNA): TGTGCCAGCAGCGTAGTTCCCGGGAGGACTAGGGACACTGAAGCTTTCTTT. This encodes CASSVVPGRTRDTEAFF.

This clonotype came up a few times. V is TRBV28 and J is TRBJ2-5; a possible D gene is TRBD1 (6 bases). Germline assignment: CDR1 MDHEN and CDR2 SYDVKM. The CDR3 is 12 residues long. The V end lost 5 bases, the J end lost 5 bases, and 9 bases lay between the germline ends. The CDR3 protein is CASSRDKETQYF. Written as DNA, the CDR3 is TGTGCCAGCAGTCGGGACAAGGAGACCCAGTACTTC.

The CDR3 region is CASSLGTGVYGYTF. The CDR3 bases are TGCGCCAGCAGCTTAGGGACAGGGGTCTATGGCTACACCTTC. The J gene is TRBJ1-2, the V gene TRBV5-1, with 10 bases identical to TRBD1. The germline V gene has CDR1 SGHRS and CDR2 YFSETQ. The CDR3 runs 14 residues. The V segment lost 2 bases and the J segment 4 bases; nucleotides outside the gene matches: 2.

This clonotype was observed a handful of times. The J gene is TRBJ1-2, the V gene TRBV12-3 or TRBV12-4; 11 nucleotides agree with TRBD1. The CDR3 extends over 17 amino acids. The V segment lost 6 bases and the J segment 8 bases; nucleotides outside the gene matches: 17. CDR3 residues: CASSPSVDRGQREGYTF. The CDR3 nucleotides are TGTGCCAGCAGCCCCTCCGTGGACAGGGGGCAACGGGAGGGCTACACCTTC.

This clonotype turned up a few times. The CDR3 bases are TGTGCCAGCAGTTTATCATCTTGGACCGGGGAGCTGTTTTTT. This sequence encodes CASSLSSWTGELFF. The chain couples TRBV28 to TRBJ2-2; no reliable D call. Germline V CDR1 and CDR2: MDHEN, SYDVKM. The V and J ends lost 1 base and 5 bases respectively, with 8 bases between them. The CDR3 has 14 amino acids.

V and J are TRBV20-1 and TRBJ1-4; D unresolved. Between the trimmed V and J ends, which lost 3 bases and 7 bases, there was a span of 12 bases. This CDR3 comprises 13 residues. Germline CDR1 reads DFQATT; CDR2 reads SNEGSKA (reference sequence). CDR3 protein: CSARRSATEKLFF. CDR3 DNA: TGCAGTGCTAGGAGGTCTGCTACTGAAAAACTGTTTTTT.

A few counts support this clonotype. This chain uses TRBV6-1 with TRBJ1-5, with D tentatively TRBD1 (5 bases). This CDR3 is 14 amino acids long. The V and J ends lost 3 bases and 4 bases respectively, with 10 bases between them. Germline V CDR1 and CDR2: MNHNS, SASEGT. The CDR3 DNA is TGTGCCAGCAGTGAGTTGGGGGGGAATCAGCCCCAGCATTTT. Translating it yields CASSELGGNQPQHF.

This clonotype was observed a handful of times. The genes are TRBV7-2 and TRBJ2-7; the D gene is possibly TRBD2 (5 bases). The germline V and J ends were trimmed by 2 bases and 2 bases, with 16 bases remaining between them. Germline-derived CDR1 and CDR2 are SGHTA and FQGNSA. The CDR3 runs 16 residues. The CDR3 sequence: CASSLSPSAAAYEQYF. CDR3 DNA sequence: TGTGCCAGCAGCTTATCACCCTCGGCAGCGGCCTACGAGCAGTACTTC.

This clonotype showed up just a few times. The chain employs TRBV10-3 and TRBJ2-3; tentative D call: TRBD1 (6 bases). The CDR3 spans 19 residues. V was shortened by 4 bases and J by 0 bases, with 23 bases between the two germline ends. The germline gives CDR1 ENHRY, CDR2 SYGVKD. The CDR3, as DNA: TGTGCCATCAGTGGGGGACGGGACACCACGCACCCTAGCACAGATACGCAGTATTTT. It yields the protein CAISGGRDTTHPSTDTQYF.

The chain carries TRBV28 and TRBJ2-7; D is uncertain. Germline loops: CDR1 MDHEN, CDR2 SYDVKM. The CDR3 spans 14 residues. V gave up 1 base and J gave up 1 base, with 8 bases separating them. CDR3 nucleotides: TGTGCCAGCAGTTTATCCCCCGAATCCTACGAGCAGTACGTC. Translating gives CASSLSPESYEQYV.

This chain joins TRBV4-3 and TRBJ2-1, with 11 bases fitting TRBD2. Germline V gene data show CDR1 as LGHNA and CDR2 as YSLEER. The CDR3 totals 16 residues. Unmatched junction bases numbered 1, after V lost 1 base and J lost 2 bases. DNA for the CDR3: TGCGCCAGCAGCCAAGCTAGCGGGGGGACCTACAATGAGCAGTTCTTC. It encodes CASSQASGGTYNEQFF.

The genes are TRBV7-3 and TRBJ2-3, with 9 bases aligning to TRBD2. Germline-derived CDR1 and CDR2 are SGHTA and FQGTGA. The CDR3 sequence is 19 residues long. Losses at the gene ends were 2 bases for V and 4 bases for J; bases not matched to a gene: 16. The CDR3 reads CASSLFVRLASGAPDTQYF. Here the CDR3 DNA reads TGTGCCAGCAGCTTATTCGTTAGGTTGGCTAGCGGGGCCCCAGATACGCAGTATTTT. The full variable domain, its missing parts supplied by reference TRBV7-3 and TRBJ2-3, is GAGVSQTPSNKVTEKGKYVELRCDPISGHTALYWYRQSLGQGPEFLIYFQGTGAADDSGLPNDRFFAVRPEGSVSTLKIQRTERGDSAVYLCASSLFVRLASGAPDTQYFGPGTRLTVL.